This T cell receptor (beta chain) was identified in a study of cytomegalovirus exposure and HLA in healthy donors (dated by TCRdb to about 2017). Some background on the complete study: An earlier analysis of under 600 of the donors reported 250 to 350 Gb of sequence data and 117 million unique TCR beta sequences from about 200 million T cells. An early release that covered around 590 HLA-typed donors contained approximately 300 gigabases of sequencing data and about 93 million unique TCR sequences. Among the approximately 430 genotyped donors, about 83% belonged to the genetic ancestry cluster associated with self-reported Caucasian donors. The aim of the study was to test whether cataloging public T cell receptors could identify signatures of past pathogen exposure. The study profiled the T cell repertoires of around 700 subjects by immunosequencing and related them to cytomegalovirus serostatus. In addition to the first cohort of 666 subjects, a separate validation cohort of 100 to 150 different subjects was used. High-throughput TCR immunosequencing, statistical association of individual TCRs with disease status, and machine learning were combined to predict cytomegalovirus infection status. A later analysis re-analyzed previously published TCR beta repertoires from 660 or so donors and added high-resolution HLA genotyping to study TCR occurrence patterns. The later analysis used no new phenotypic data to find candidate immune exposures, relying instead on TCR beta sequences and their occurrence across donors. An earlier analysis of 587 of the donors applied high-throughput TCR beta sequencing to assess whether each TCR beta V gene segment acted as functional or pseudogenic. Donor age, sex, ethnicity and CMV serostatus were compiled together with the repertoire data. A later genetic analysis took genome-wide SNP genotypes for about three fifths of the roughly 670 donors and used that subset as a discovery cohort. All discovery cohort repertoires had been generated using a single sequencing platform. Class I and class II HLA loci were covered by the typing at four-digit resolution. Typing coverage varied by locus: 629-630 donors for A, B, C, DRB1 and DQB1; approximately 560 for DQA1; more than 600 for DPA1; 450 to 480 for DPB1. A few DR-DQ haplotypes were handled as single units for association and clustering because linkage in the cohort was strong. Among roughly 400 genotyped donors of the cohort, an average of approximately 220,000 unique TCR beta nucleotide sequences was sequenced per donor, of which about 19% were non-productive.

Notes on this clone: The target of this receptor is not known.

Receptor amplification or capture employed the immunoSEQ multiplex PCR assay. A mixture of 60 forward primers for TCR Vbeta segments and 13 reverse primers for TCR Jbeta segments was used in the multiplex PCR. A multiplex PCR assay on genomic DNA amplified the CDR3 region of rearranged TCR beta genes. Amplified TCR beta libraries were sequenced as 87-base-pair reads on the Illumina HiSeq System. The paper's processing steps were these. A later analysis tallied 70 million to 100 million unique TCR beta chains across the 666 repertoires, and around 9.9 million of those chains were shared by two or more donors. Raw reads were error-corrected and collapsed into unique sequences with a nearest-neighbor algorithm that merged closely related sequences to remove PCR and sequencing errors. CDR3 sequences were aligned to IMGT reference sequences to assign V, D and J gene segments. For a sequence to be retained, a match of at least six nucleotides was required to both a V gene segment and a J gene segment. A rearrangement counted as productive if the CDR3 had no stop codons and remained in frame with V and J, and every other rearrangement counted as non-productive. Following IMGT convention, CDR3 was defined as the stretch from the second conserved V-encoded cysteine up to the conserved J-encoded phenylalanine. In an earlier analysis of around 570 of the donors, sequences lacking an unambiguous match to a single V gene segment were excluded. In an earlier analysis of around 590 of the donors, a V segment was called functional when productive rearrangements were above 56.7%, and segregating when the standard deviation between donors exceeded 5%. A statistical classification framework was built to diagnose cytomegalovirus status from the catalog of TCR beta chain sequences. V and J gene assignment, in a later analysis, came from comparing TCR nucleotide sequences with IMGT/GENE-DB human TR gene sequences. Using the TCRdist pipeline, a later analysis assigned CDR3 sequences along with most-parsimonious VDJ recombination scenarios. A later analysis defined each TCR beta chain by its CDR3 amino acid sequence plus V-gene family, and excluded reads lacking a unique V-gene family. A later analysis removed over 500 highly shared, low-generation-probability nucleotide sequences to deal with suspected cross-contamination and a sequencing artifact. A later analysis calculated a clonal expansion index for each public chain from normalized within-repertoire ranks of inferred template counts. In a later analysis, generation probabilities were computed with a VDJ recombination model fitted to out-of-frame rearrangements, and the resulting probabilities were checked against IGoR. A later analysis scored TCR-TCR, TCR-HLA and TCR-CMV co-occurrence with hypergeometric tests, applying a repertoire-size bias correction to TCR pairs. False discovery rates were estimated in a later analysis by permuting HLA or CMV assignments 20 times. In a later analysis, co-occurring TCRs were grouped using DBSCAN, and TCRdist sequence similarity was added for clustering within HLA-allele-positive subsets. Repertoires with fewer than 30,000 or more than 120,000 public chains were left out of co-occurrence clustering, as were several repertoires with anomalous nucleotide sharing. Not all clones reach the TCRdb copy of this immuneACCESS table, which keeps in-frame sequences only. Checked studies attribute under half of the gap to unresolved V genes and leave the rest unexplained. The V and J calls and clone size are taken from that table; D and trimming were inferred from the DNA. This specimen's table enumerates approximately 80,000 clones. The ten top clones hold approximately 1% of the sample.

The cohort was made up of approximately 700 healthy bone marrow donors. At the time of sampling, all cohort members were nominally healthy, though unrecorded immune exposures were likely present. The donor tested CMV seronegative and was one of the 352 seronegative cohort members. A peripheral blood sample was collected from each donor, and TCR beta sequencing was performed on peripheral blood mononuclear cells. Genomic DNA was extracted from the blood cell samples with the Qiagen DNeasy Blood Extraction Kit. General findings and caveats noted by the study authors: Most TCR sequences were seen in very few donors, while some public TCRs were found in many individuals. A later analysis associated about 17,000 TCR beta sequences with specific HLA alleles at a false discovery rate of 0.05. A later analysis reported that several top co-occurrence clusters appeared linked to parvovirus B19, influenza, CMV and Epstein-Barr virus. A total of 164 TCR beta chains were listed by the study as associated with cytomegalovirus. It was suggested by the authors that the approach could potentially be generalized to other disease states and immunological phenotypes. The cohort was sequenced for TCR beta chains only, and without alpha or paired-chain data the features that could be detected were limited. Because some donors lacked HLA typing at each locus, the association tests relied only on the typed subset. The classifier was reported to diagnose cytomegalovirus status with high specificity and sensitivity in both the original cohort and the validation cohort. In vitro tests confirmed that a few of the cytomegalovirus-associated TCR beta chains recognize cytomegalovirus antigens. An earlier analysis of 587 of the donors showed that most TCR beta V segments appeared in productive rearrangements either about 87% or about 30% of the time, which broadly matched IMGT annotations. In a later analysis, HLA-associated TCR beta chains were found to be more clonally expanded and to have lower generation probabilities than equally common non-associated chains. In a later analysis, most CMV-associated TCR beta chains were found to appear HLA-restricted, with HLA associations seemingly driven largely by CMV exposure. Because the 87-base-pair reads could not distinguish some IMGT-functional V segments, including TRBV6-2 and TRBV6-3, those segments were excluded. Because counts were too low, seventeen rarely observed V segments, including chromosome 9 orphons, were left out of the earlier analysis of approximately 500 of the donors. In a later analysis, TCR association rates were found to vary across HLA loci, with the most associated TCRs seen for DRB1 alleles and the fewest for HLA-C alleles. A further reported finding was that TCR beta sequences accurately predicted the HLA-A and HLA-B alleles for most subjects in the first cohort. A cluster of highly shared sequence variants was judged likely to represent a technical artifact of the sequencing pipeline. CMV serostatus was the only immune exposure information available for the cohort. An association between a missense DCLRE1C variant and V-gene and J-gene trimming of TCR beta chains was found in a later genetic analysis and replicated in an independent cohort. The presence/absence analyses assumed that sequencing depth was roughly uniform across donors, and that assumption may not be true. A later genetic analysis reported fewer N-insertions in productive TCRs among donors in an Asian-associated ancestry cluster than the roughly 690-donor mean. Correlated functional status among segregating V segments might reflect linkage disequilibrium, but an unknown experimental factor could not be ruled out. When HLA alleles, especially DR and DQ, strongly co-occurred, attributing TCR associations to individual alleles was difficult.

The CDR1 and CDR2 encoded by the germline V gene are MDHEN and SYDVKM. V lost 3 bases and J lost 2 bases; the stretch between them is 11 bases long. The CDR3 runs 14 amino acids, cysteine and phenylalanine included. Here the CDR3 DNA is all that survives: 42 bases in frame from base 1. The material sequenced was PBMCs. The rearrangement combines TRBV28 with TRBJ2-7; a confident D gene designation cannot be given. This clonotype originated in a woman aged 25-40 years in good health and CMV-seronegative. The CDR3 reads CASSLPRVPYEQYF. The nucleotide sequence reads TGTGCCAGCAGTTTGCCGAGAGTTCCCTACGAGCAGTACTTC.